These 4 T cell receptor beta chains were sequenced from one sample in a study of radiation and T cells in renal cell carcinoma. Time point described: blood 4 weeks post-SBRT, at nephrectomy. Treatment here: 15 Gy SBRT to primary tumor, nephrectomy 4 weeks later. Produced via immunoSEQ multiplex PCR; TCRdb's table is partial and in-frame only. The table shows approximately 90,000 clones, with around 81% occurring only once. The sequencing here drew on blood, taken from a patient whose treatment included radiotherapy and nephrectomy. These receptors were taken from a man aged 50 to 60 with renal cell carcinoma.

This chain joins TRBV6-5 and TRBJ2-1, with D tentatively TRBD2 (5 bases). V was trimmed by 2 bases and J by 7 bases, leaving 18 bases between them. CDR1 MNHEY and CDR2 SVGAGI come from the germline V gene. The CDR3 has 16 residues. Here the CDR3 reads CASSYGWVSTGNEQFF. The CDR3 nucleotides read TGTGCCAGCAGTTACGGTTGGGTTTCCACGGGGAATGAGCAGTTCTTC.

The chain uses TRBV19 and TRBJ1-4, with TRBD1 matching 9 bases. Germline lookup yields CDR1 LNHDA and CDR2 SQIVND (reference sequence). Trimming cost V 5 bases and J 3 bases; bases outside gene matches: 7. CDR3 size: 16 residues. The CDR3 reads CASSPGQGAANEKLFF. The CDR3 DNA sequence: TGTGCCAGTAGTCCGGGACAGGGTGCCGCTAATGAAAAACTGTTTTTT.

The V gene is TRBV5-1, the J gene TRBJ2-3; D ambiguous. Looked up from germline, CDR1 is SGHRS and CDR2 is YFSETQ. CDR3 length: 13 amino acids. Between the trimmed V and J ends, which lost 4 bases and 5 bases, there was a span of 11 bases. The CDR3 protein is CASSQMDGDTQYF. Here the CDR3 DNA reads TGCGCCAGCAGCCAGATGGACGGAGATACGCAGTATTTT.

The genes are TRBV20-1 and TRBJ2-1, with D possibly being TRBD2 (6 bases). CDR1 and CDR2 (germline): DFQATT, SNEGSKA (reference sequence). The length of the CDR3 is 10 residues. Trimming stripped 3 bases from V and 11 bases from J, with 8 bases between. For the CDR3, the DNA is TGCAGTGCTAGTGCGGGACAGCAGTTCTTC. Its protein is CSASAGQQFF.